These T cell receptor beta chains were read from a single sample in a study of T-cell reconstitution after alpha-beta-depleted transplantation in children. TCRdb processed the PCR reads anew with MiXCR; each CDR3 protein has one entry. The table shows about 280,000 distinct CDR3 sequences, with 11% occurring only once. The sample here was peripheral blood, taken 180 days after TCRalphabeta/CD19-depleted stem cell transplant. All receptors derive from a male patient between 2 and 10 years old who had a stem cell transplant for chronic granulomatous disease, so the T cells may come from the graft donor. The CDR3 runs from the conserved cysteine through the conserved F or W. D genes are given only for firm matches. Expanded clones get a size class; other rows say once, few or many, or leave the size out.

V gene: TRBV29-1; D gene: TRBD2; clone size: many; J gene: TRBJ2-2; CDR3 protein: CSVEVAGGGTGELFF; CDR3 DNA: TGCAGCGTTGAAGTGGCGGGAGGCGGCACCGGGGAGCTGTTTTTT
V gene: TRBV28; D gene: TRBD1; clone size: many; J gene: TRBJ1-2; CDR3 protein: CAGARQGRYGYTF; CDR3 DNA: TGTGCCGGTGCTCGACAGGGGCGATATGGCTACACCTTC
V gene: TRBV7-2; D gene: -; clone size: many; J gene: TRBJ1-2; CDR3 protein: CASSLVLKAGVYGYTF; CDR3 DNA: TGTGCCAGCAGCTTAGTGCTAAAAGCGGGAGTCTATGGCTACACCTTC
V gene: TRBV5-1; D gene: -; clone size: many; J gene: TRBJ1-2; CDR3 protein: CASSLSGPRDGYTF; CDR3 DNA: TGCGCCAGCAGCTTGAGCGGGCCCCGAGATGGCTACACCTTC
V gene: TRBV25-1; D gene: -; clone size: many; J gene: TRBJ2-1; CDR3 protein: CASSFGRVNEQFF; CDR3 DNA: TGTGCCAGCAGTTTCGGCAGGGTCAATGAGCAGTTCTTC
V gene: TRBV18; D gene: -; clone size: many; J gene: TRBJ2-1; CDR3 protein: CASSPPASINEQFF; CDR3 DNA: TGTGCCAGCTCACCCCCGGCTAGCATCAATGAGCAGTTCTTC
V gene: TRBV12-3/TRBV12-4; D gene: -; clone size: many; J gene: TRBJ2-1; CDR3 protein: CASSPDSRGEQFF; CDR3 DNA: TGTGCCAGCAGCCCGGACAGTCGAGGTGAGCAGTTCTTC
V gene: TRBV10-3; D gene: -; clone size: many; J gene: TRBJ2-7; CDR3 protein: CAVERTFGSYEQYF; CDR3 DNA: TGTGCCGTCGAAAGGACCTTTGGCTCCTACGAGCAGTACTTC
V gene: TRBV25-1; D gene: -; clone size: many; J gene: TRBJ2-5; CDR3 protein: CASSEYHGTRETQYF; CDR3 DNA: TGTGCCAGCAGTGAATACCACGGGACCCGAGAGACCCAGTACTTC
V gene: TRBV15; D gene: TRBD2; clone size: many; J gene: TRBJ2-2; CDR3 protein: CATSRDPRLAGGTTGELFF; CDR3 DNA: TGTGCCACCAGCAGAGATCCGCGACTAGCGGGAGGTACCACCGGGGAGCTGTTTTTT
V gene: TRBV4-1; D gene: -; clone size: many; J gene: TRBJ2-7; CDR3 protein: CASSQVASSYEQYF; CDR3 DNA: TGCGCCAGCAGCCAGGTGGCCAGTTCCTACGAGCAGTACTTC
V gene: TRBV7-9; D gene: -; clone size: many; J gene: TRBJ2-7; CDR3 protein: CASSFRDGGYEQYF; CDR3 DNA: TGTGCCAGCAGCTTCCGGGACGGGGGCTACGAGCAGTACTTC
V gene: TRBV12-3/TRBV12-4; D gene: -; clone size: -; J gene: TRBJ2-1; CDR3 protein: CASNSTALYNDQFF; CDR3 DNA: TGTGCCAGCAATTCGACTGCGCTGTACAATGATCAGTTCTTC
V gene: TRBV7-9; D gene: -; clone size: many; J gene: TRBJ2-7; CDR3 protein: CASSLDTAHEQYF; CDR3 DNA: TGTGCCAGCAGCCTGGACACTGCGCACGAGCAGTACTTC
V gene: TRBV5-1; D gene: TRBD2; clone size: many; J gene: TRBJ2-2; CDR3 protein: CASSPITTSVNTGELFF; CDR3 DNA: TGCGCCAGCAGCCCGATTACAACTAGCGTTAACACCGGGGAGCTGTTTTTT